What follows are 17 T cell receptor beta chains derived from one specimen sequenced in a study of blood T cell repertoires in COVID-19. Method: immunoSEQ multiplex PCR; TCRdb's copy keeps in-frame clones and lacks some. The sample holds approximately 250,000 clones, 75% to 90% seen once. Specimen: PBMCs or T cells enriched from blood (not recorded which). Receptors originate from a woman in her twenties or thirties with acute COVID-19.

This CDR3 reads CAISDEGRSGSGANVLTF. DNA for the CDR3: TGTGCCATCAGTGATGAAGGCAGGTCCGGCTCCGGGGCCAACGTCCTGACTTTC. The rearrangement uses TRBV10-3 and TRBJ2-6; no definite D call. With 3 bases removed from V and 4 bases from J, the gap between germline ends came to 19 bases. In germline, CDR1 is ENHRY, CDR2 SYGVKD. The CDR3 has 18 amino acids.

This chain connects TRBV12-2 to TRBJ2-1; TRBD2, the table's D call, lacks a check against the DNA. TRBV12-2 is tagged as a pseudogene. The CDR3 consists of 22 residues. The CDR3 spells CASRLGGSGTSGLPGLYNEQFF. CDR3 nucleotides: TGTGCAAGTCGCTTAGGTGGCTCCGGGACTAGCGGCCTCCCTGGGTTGTACAATGAGCAGTTCTTC.

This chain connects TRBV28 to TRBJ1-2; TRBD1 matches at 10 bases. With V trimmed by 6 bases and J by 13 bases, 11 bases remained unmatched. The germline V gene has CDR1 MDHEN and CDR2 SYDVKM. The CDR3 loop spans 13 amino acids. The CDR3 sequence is CASSPSTGGEGTF. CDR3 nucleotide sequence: TGTGCCAGCAGCCCTTCGACAGGGGGCGAAGGCACCTTC.

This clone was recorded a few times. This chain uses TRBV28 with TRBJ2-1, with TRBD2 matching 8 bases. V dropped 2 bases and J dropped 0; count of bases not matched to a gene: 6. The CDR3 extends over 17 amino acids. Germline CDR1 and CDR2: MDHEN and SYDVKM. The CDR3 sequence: CASSLSSGASSYNEQFF. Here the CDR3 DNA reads TGTGCCAGCAGTTTAAGTAGCGGGGCGAGCTCCTACAATGAGCAGTTCTTC.

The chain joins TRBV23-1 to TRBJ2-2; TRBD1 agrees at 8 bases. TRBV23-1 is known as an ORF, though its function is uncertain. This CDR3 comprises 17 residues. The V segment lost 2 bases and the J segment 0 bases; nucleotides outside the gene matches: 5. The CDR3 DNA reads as TGCGCCAGCAGTCAAGGGGAACAGGGGGCGAACACCGGGGAGCTGTTTTTT. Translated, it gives CASSQGEQGANTGELFF.

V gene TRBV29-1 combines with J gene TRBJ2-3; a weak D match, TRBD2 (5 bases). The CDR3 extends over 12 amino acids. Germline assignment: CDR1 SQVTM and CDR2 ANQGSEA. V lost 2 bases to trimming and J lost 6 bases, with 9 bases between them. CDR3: CSVESIADTQYF. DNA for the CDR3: TGCAGCGTTGAATCGATAGCGGATACGCAGTATTTT.

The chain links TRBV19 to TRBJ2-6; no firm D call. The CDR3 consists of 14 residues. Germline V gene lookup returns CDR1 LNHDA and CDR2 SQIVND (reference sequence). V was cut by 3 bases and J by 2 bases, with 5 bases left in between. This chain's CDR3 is CASSISPGANVLTF. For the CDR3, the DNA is TGTGCCAGTAGTATCAGTCCTGGGGCCAACGTCCTGACTTTC.

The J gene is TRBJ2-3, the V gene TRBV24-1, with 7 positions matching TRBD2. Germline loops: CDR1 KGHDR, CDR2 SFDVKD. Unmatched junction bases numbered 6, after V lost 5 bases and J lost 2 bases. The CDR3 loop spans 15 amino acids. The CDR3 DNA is TGTGCCACCAGTGGCGGGGGATCCTTCACAGATACGCAGTATTTT. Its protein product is CATSGGGSFTDTQYF.

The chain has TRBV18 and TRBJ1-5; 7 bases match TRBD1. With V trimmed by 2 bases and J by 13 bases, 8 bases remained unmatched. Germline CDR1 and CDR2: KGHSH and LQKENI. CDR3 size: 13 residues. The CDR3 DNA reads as TGTGCCAGCTCACCAGGTTTCCAGGGACAGCAGCATTTT. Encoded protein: CASSPGFQGQQHF.

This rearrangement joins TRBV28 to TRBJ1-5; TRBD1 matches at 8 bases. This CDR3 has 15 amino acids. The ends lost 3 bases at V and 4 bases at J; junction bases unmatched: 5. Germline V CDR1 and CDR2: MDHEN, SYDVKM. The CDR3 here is CASSFHRGNNQPQHF. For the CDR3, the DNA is TGTGCCAGCAGTTTTCACAGGGGGAATAATCAGCCCCAGCATTTT.

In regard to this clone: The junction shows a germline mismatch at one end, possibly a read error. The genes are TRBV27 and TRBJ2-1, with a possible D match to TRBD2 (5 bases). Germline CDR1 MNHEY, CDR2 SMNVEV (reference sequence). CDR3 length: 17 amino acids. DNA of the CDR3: TGTGCCAGCAATTTAGGACCGGCTAGCATCTCCTACAATGAGCAGTTCTTC. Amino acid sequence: CASNLGPASISYNEQFF.

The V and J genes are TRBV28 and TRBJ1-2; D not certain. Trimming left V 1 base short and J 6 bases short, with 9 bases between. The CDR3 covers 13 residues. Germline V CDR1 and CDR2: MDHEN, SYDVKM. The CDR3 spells CASSLFSRNGYTF. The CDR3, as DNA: TGTGCCAGCAGTTTATTTTCCAGGAATGGCTACACCTTC.

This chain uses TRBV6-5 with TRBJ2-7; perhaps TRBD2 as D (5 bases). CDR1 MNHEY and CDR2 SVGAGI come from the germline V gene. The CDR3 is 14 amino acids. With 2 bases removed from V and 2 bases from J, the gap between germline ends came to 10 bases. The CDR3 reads CASSYQTGTYEQYF. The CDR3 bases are TGTGCCAGCAGTTACCAAACGGGGACCTACGAGCAGTACTTC.

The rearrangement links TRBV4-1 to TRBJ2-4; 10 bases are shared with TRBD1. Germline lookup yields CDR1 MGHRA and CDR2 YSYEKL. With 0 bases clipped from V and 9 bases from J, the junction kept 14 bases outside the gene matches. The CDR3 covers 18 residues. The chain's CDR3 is CASSQDSGDRGISSIQYF. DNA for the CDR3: TGCGCCAGCAGCCAAGATTCGGGGGACAGGGGAATTAGTTCCATTCAGTACTTC.

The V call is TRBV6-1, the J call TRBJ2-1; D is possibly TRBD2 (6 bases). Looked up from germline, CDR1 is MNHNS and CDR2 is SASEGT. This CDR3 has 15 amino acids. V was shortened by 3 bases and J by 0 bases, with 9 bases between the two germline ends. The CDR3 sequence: CASSETTSSYNEQFF. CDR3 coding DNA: TGTGCCAGCAGTGAGACGACTAGCTCCTACAATGAGCAGTTCTTC.

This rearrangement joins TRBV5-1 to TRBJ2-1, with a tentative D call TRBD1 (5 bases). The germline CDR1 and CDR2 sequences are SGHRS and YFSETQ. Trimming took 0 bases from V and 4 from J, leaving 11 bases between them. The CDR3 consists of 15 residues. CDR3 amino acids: CASSLGQGPYNEQFF. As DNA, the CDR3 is TGCGCCAGCAGCTTGGGTCAGGGCCCTTACAATGAGCAGTTCTTC.

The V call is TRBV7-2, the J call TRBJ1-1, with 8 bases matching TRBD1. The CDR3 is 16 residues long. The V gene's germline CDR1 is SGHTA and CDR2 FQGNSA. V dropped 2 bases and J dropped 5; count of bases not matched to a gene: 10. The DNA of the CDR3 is TGTGCCAGCAGCTTACAGGGACAGGACATAAGTACTGAAGCTTTCTTT. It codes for CASSLQGQDISTEAFF.